This T cell receptor (beta chain) was identified during a study of blood T cell repertoires in COVID-19. In the study overall: Both acute and convalescent COVID-19 samples were obtained from the United States, Italy and Spain.

This CDR3 has 15 amino acids. Per the germline V gene, CDR1 is LGHNA and CDR2 is YSLEER. The V end lost 6 bases, the J end lost 4 bases, and 15 bases lay between the germline ends. Some clones are missing from TCRdb's copy, which holds only in-frame ones; the method was immunoSEQ multiplex PCR. Of some 200,000 clones listed, about 86% are singletons. The receptor was isolated from a man between 25 and 39 years old with active or convalescent COVID-19. The chain carries TRBV4-3 and TRBJ1-4; a weak D match, TRBD1 (5 bases). The sample comprised peripheral blood. In DNA, the CDR3 is TGCGCCAGCAGTCCCGGCGGGGCGTATAATGAAAAACTGTTTTTT. Translating it yields CASSPGGAYNEKLFF.